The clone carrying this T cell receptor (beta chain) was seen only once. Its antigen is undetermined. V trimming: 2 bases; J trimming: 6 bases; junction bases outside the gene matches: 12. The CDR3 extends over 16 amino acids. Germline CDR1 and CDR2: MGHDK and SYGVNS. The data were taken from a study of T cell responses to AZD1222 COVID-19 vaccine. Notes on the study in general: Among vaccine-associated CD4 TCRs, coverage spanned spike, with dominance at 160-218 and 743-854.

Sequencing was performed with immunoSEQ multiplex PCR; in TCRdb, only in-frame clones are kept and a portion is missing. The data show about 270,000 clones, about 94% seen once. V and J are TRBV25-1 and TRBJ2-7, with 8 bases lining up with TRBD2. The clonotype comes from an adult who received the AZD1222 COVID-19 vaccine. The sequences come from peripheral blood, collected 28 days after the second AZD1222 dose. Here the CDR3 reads CASSEIDSSGRAEQYF. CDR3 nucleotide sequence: TGTGCCAGCAGTGAAATTGACTCCTCCGGGAGGGCCGAGCAGTACTTC.